This TCR beta chain is from a study of shared clonotypes between healthy human individuals. Study results and caveats: Sequencing depth was predicted to influence how clonotypes are shared among donors. The low donor count limited represented genetic and exposure-history diversity. Relative to memory subsets, naive subsets generally showed larger estimated richness.

Germline loops: CDR1 SNHLY, CDR2 FYNNEI. CDR3 size: 14 residues. The trim removed 8 bases at V and 5 bases at J, leaving 7 bases unmatched. Concerning this clone itself: The antigen is not known.

Data came from immunoSEQ multiplex PCR; TCRdb stores just in-frame clones and leaves some out. The top ten clones hold roughly 0.13% of a sample with under 2,500,000 clones, around 95% of them seen once. The chain combines TRBV2 with TRBJ1-1; TRBD1 aligns across 11 bases. The receptor was isolated from a man between 18 and 35 years old in good health. The sample consisted of naive CD4+ T cells sorted from blood. The subset: CD45RA+ positively selected. Written as DNA, the CDR3 is TGTGCCAGCGGAGGACAGGGGGCAGGAACTGAAGCTTTCTTT. Encoded protein: CASGGQGAGTEAFF.